Listed here is a single T cell receptor beta chain. The assay was immunoSEQ multiplex PCR, and TCRdb's table has in-frame clones only and misses some. The sample lists about 110,000 clones, 85% to 95% occurring once. The source of the sample is a study of T cell changes during pregnancy in multiple sclerosis. Germline V lookup: CDR1 KGHSH, CDR2 LQKENI. V lost 5 bases, J lost 4 bases, and 9 bases lay in between. The CDR3 has 14 residues. This TCR was sampled from a female donor with multiple sclerosis, enrolled in a pregnancy study. The material sequenced was peripheral blood, taken after pregnancy. The chain uses TRBV18 and TRBJ2-6; tentatively, D is TRBD2 (6 bases). Here the CDR3 reads CASSAGGGANVLTF. The CDR3 DNA reads as TGTGCCAGCTCAGCCGGGGGAGGGGCCAACGTCCTGACTTTC. Drawing the rest from reference TRBV18 and TRBJ2-6, the complete variable domain is NAGVMQNPRHLVRRRGQEARLRCSPMKGHSHVYWYRQLPEEGLKFMVYLQKENIIDESGMPKERFSAEFPKEGPSILRIQQVVRGDSAAYFCASSAGGGANVLTFGAGSRLTVL.